The source of this TCR beta chain is a study of cytomegalovirus exposure and HLA in healthy donors. The PCR made use of 60 Vbeta and 13 Jbeta primers. Only in-frame clones appear in the TCRdb table, and some are missing; sequencing was by immunoSEQ multiplex PCR. The sample records over 20,000 clones, roughly 68% being singletons. As to this clone: Its antigen is unknown.

Study-wide points: The study labeled 170 or so TCR beta chains cytomegalovirus-associated.

The CDR3 is 13 residues long. Germline V gene sequence: CDR1 SGHVS, CDR2 FQNEAQ. Between the trimmed V and J ends, which lost 5 bases and 1 base, there was a span of 8 bases. The chain is built from TRBV7-8 and TRBJ1-1; D is unclear. The sample was PBMCs. The clonotype was recovered from a woman between 45 and 65 years old in good health and CMV-seronegative. CDR3 coding DNA: TGTGCCAGCAGCGCCCGACAGAACACTGAAGCTTTCTTT. Its translation is CASSARQNTEAFF.